This T cell receptor beta chain was recovered during a study of OX40 agonist ivuxolimab in advanced cancers. Study-level background: With ivuxolimab, an agonistic anti-OX40 (CD134) antibody, patients were treated.

Clones were sequenced by immunoSEQ multiplex PCR, and TCRdb holds only the in-frame ones, with some missing. The sample holds under 150,000 clones, around 89% seen once. This clone appeared a single time. What it recognizes is unknown. Study outcomes and limitations: In the 0.1 to 3.0 mg/kg range, CD4+ and CD8+ blood T cells had expanded clonally by week 6. The study found that CD8+ T cells averaged more expanded clones than CD4+. Also showing low normalized T-cell clonal expansion were some of the nonresponders.

In germline, CDR1 is SNHLY, CDR2 FYNNEI. With 6 bases removed from V and 0 bases from J, the gap between germline ends came to 12 bases. This CDR3 spans 15 amino acids. The rearrangement links TRBV2 to TRBJ1-5; TRBD1 is a possible D gene (5 bases). The clonotype originates from an adult with an advanced solid tumor such as melanoma, head and neck, liver or kidney cancer. Sample: CD4+ or CD8+ T cells sorted from blood, taken in a trial of the OX40 agonist ivuxolimab. This chain's CDR3 is CASRGPGYSNQPQHF. In DNA, the CDR3 is TGTGCCAGCAGGGGCCCAGGGTATAGCAATCAGCCCCAGCATTTT.